Described below is a single T cell receptor beta chain sequence and its context. Germline CDR1 is SEHNR and CDR2 is FQNEAQ (reference sequence). V lost 5 bases and J 10 bases, leaving 15 bases between the germline ends. The length of the CDR3 is 14 residues. This entry belongs to a study of Graves' ophthalmopathy and Graves' hyperthyroidism. Study information: Hyperthyroidism showing no ophthalmopathy within 18 months of follow-up was stable.

TCR beta CDR3 amplification used RNA transcripts. RT-PCR in the first round used HTBI primers; a second-round multiplex PCR followed. TCRdb redid the calling of the multiplex PCR reads with MiXCR, one entry per CDR3 protein. The sample has 560,000 or so distinct CDR3 sequences, under 45% seen once. The V and J genes are TRBV7-9 and TRBJ1-6; no clear D. The clonotype comes from an adult man with Graves' hyperthyroidism. The source material was peripheral blood or thyroid tissue (not recorded which). DNA for the CDR3: TGTGCCAGCAGCCTGGGTGAGGGTGCATCACCCCTCCACTTT. This gives the protein CASSLGEGASPLHF.